The 25 T cell receptor beta chains below were found in one sample sequenced in a study of identifying expanded T cells in peripheral blood (dated by TCRdb to 2018 to 2020). The protocol used for the library was the immunoSEQ multiplex PCR assay. TCRdb took this table from immuneACCESS and kept in-frame rearrangements with V and J called. Such tables lack part of the clones; where checked against another copy, unresolved V genes explain under half of the gap, and the rest is unexplained. A total of some 93,000 clones appear in this sample, roughly 86% of them only once. The top ten clones comprise around 4% of the sample. Sequenced: blood. These receptors originate from a person aged 18-70 years in good health.

This clone was seen more than once but under ten times. The rearrangement uses TRBV5-1 and TRBJ2-2, with D possibly matching TRBD2 (5 bases). V was pared by 0 bases and J by 7 bases, with 7 bases between. From germline, CDR1 is SGHRS and CDR2 YFSETQ. The CDR3 loop spans 13 amino acids. CDR3 amino acids: CASSLAGNGELFF. CDR3 DNA sequence: TGCGCCAGCAGCTTGGCCGGGAACGGGGAGCTGTTTTTT.

The CDR3 here is CASSYSPPGTVAYEQYF. The CDR3 DNA reads as TGTGCCAGCAGTTACTCCCCCCCCGGGACAGTAGCCTACGAGCAGTACTTC. The J gene is TRBJ2-7, the V gene TRBV27; the match to TRBD1 covers 7 bases. V lost 4 bases to trimming and J lost 2 bases; unmatched junction nucleotides: 14. The CDR3 contains 17 residues. CDR1 is MNHEY, CDR2 SMNVEV, per germline (reference sequence).

The chain employs TRBV5-1 and TRBJ2-3; TRBD2 is a possible D gene (5 bases). Trimming took 3 bases from V and 6 from J, leaving 17 bases between them. The germline V gene encodes CDR1 SGHRS and CDR2 YFSETQ. The length of the CDR3 is 15 residues. The CDR3 sequence: CASSWGQARGDTQYF. The CDR3 DNA is TGCGCCAGCAGCTGGGGTCAAGCGAGAGGGGATACGCAGTATTTT.

This clone was found a few times. This chain connects TRBV10-3 to TRBJ1-1; D not resolved. This CDR3 region has 14 residues. Germline V gene lookup returns CDR1 ENHRY and CDR2 SYGVKD. Trimming pared 3 bases from V and 2 bases from J, leaving 10 bases between. CDR3 sequence (DNA): TGTGCCATCAGTGACCAGAGGGAAAACACTGAAGCTTTCTTT. It codes for CAISDQRENTEAFF.

This clone was counted only a few times. The J gene is TRBJ1-2, the V gene TRBV10-1, with a tentative D call TRBD1 (5 bases). The CDR3 has 11 residues. CDR1 is WNHNN, CDR2 SYGVQD, per germline (reference sequence). Trimming pared 8 bases from V and 2 bases from J, leaving 6 bases between. CDR3 sequence reads: CASRDNYGYTF. The CDR3 DNA sequence: TGCGCCAGCCGGGACAACTATGGCTACACCTTC.

This clone has more than one count but fewer than ten. V and J are TRBV7-2 and TRBJ1-5; D is perhaps TRBD1 (5 bases). V lost 5 bases and J lost 1, with 9 bases in between. The CDR3 loop spans 14 amino acids. In germline, CDR1 is SGHTA, CDR2 FQGNSA. The CDR3 DNA reads TGTGCCAGCAGCACCTGGGGGAGCAATCAGCCCCAGCATTTT. Translation: CASSTWGSNQPQHF.

The chain uses TRBV11-2 and TRBJ1-2, with D perhaps TRBD1 (6 bases). V was trimmed by 0 bases and J by 6 bases, leaving 20 bases between them. Germline V gene data show CDR1 as SGHAT and CDR2 as FQNNGV. The CDR3 has 17 amino acids. The CDR3 nucleotides are TGTGCCAGCAGCTTAGACAGGGGCTCCTTTTCGGCTAATGGCTACACCTTC. The encoded protein is CASSLDRGSFSANGYTF.

This clone occurred once. The chain uses TRBV25-1 and TRBJ1-2; D is unresolved. Looked up from germline, CDR1 is MGHDK and CDR2 is SYGVNS. The CDR3 runs to 14 residues. Trimming pared 0 bases from V and 5 bases from J, leaving 10 bases between. CDR3 DNA sequence: TGTGCCAGCAGTGAATATTTCCAGGAGTATGGCTACACCTTC. Its translation: CASSEYFQEYGYTF.

The genes are TRBV4-2 and TRBJ2-5; D perhaps matches TRBD1 (6 bases). The V and J ends lost 3 bases and 5 bases respectively, with 16 bases between them. CDR3 length equals 15 residues. Germline loops: CDR1 LGHNA, CDR2 YNFKEQ. CDR3 in amino acids: CASSQRQEGSETQYF. CDR3 bases: TGTGCCAGCAGCCAGAGACAGGAAGGTTCGGAGACCCAGTACTTC.

The chain carries TRBV4-1 and TRBJ1-1; 8 positions agree with TRBD1. CDR1 is MGHRA and CDR2 is YSYEKL in the germline V gene. Losses at the gene ends were 3 bases for V and 1 base for J; bases not matched to a gene: 4. The CDR3 has 15 amino acids. Written as DNA, the CDR3 is TGCGCCAGCAGCCAGCGGACAGGGAGGAACACTGAAGCTTTCTTT. Encoded protein: CASSQRTGRNTEAFF.

V usage is TRBV19 and J usage is TRBJ1-2; possibly TRBD1 for D (5 bases). Germline loops: CDR1 LNHDA, CDR2 SQIVND (reference sequence). V gave up 6 bases and J gave up 8 bases, with 16 bases separating them. The CDR3 covers 13 residues. CDR3 region: CASRGTARGGYTF. CDR3 coding DNA: TGTGCCAGTAGGGGGACGGCCCGGGGAGGCTACACCTTC.

This chain joins TRBV28 and TRBJ1-4; TRBD1 aligns across 7 bases. CDR3 size: 15 residues. Trimming cost V 2 bases and J 6 bases; bases outside gene matches: 6. The germline gives CDR1 MDHEN, CDR2 SYDVKM. The CDR3 DNA follows: TGTGCCAGCAGTTTAGCAGGACAGGAGGATGAAAAACTGTTTTTT. Its protein is CASSLAGQEDEKLFF.

The J gene is TRBJ1-1, the V gene TRBV25-1, with TRBD1 matching over 8 bases. V gave up 5 bases and J gave up 3 bases; unmatched junction bases: 14. The CDR3 has 17 amino acids. Germline CDR1 and CDR2: MGHDK and SYGVNS. CDR3 residues: CASSPPGGESYYTEAFF. The DNA for the CDR3 is TGTGCCAGCAGTCCACCAGGGGGCGAGTCCTACTACACTGAAGCTTTCTTT. Variable domain in full (rest from reference TRBV25-1 and TRBJ1-1): EADIYQTPRYLVIGTGKKITLECSQTMGHDKMYWYQQDPGMELHLIHYSYGVNSTEKGDLSSESTVSRIRTEHFPLTLESARPSHTSQYLCASSPPGGESYYTEAFFGQGTRLTVV.

This chain connects TRBV6-5 to TRBJ2-1; 10 bases map to TRBD2. CDR3 size: 15 residues. Germline V gene sequence: CDR1 MNHEY, CDR2 SVGAGI. V trimming: 0 bases; J trimming: 4 bases; junction bases outside the gene matches: 0. CDR3 nucleotides: TGTGCCAGCAGTTACTCGGGACTAGCGTACAATGAGCAGTTCTTC. This codes for CASSYSGLAYNEQFF.

This clone was seen repeatedly, ten times or more. Distinct nucleotide sequences in the sample also encode this CDR3. The chain recombines TRBV6-4 with TRBJ2-2, with D unclear. CDR3 size: 14 residues. Looked up from germline, CDR1 is MRHNA and CDR2 is SNTAGT. The V end was cut by 0 bases, the J end by 3 bases, with 5 bases between. The CDR3 sequence: CASSDSGHTGELFF. CDR3 coding DNA: TGTGCCAGCAGTGACTCAGGACACACCGGGGAGCTGTTTTTT.

In its sample, this clone was seen once. The chain links TRBV10-3 to TRBJ2-6, with 13 bases that match TRBD2. The CDR3 runs to 16 residues. Trimming at V came to 11 bases and at J to 4 bases, leaving 8 bases not matched to a gene. Germline CDR1 reads ENHRY; CDR2 reads SYGVKD. The CDR3 bases are TGTGCCGCCACTAGCGGGAGGGCGGGAGGGGCCAACGTCCTGACTTTC. Protein product: CAATSGRAGGANVLTF.

The V call is TRBV18, the J call TRBJ2-7; 8 bases are a match to TRBD2. Germline values: CDR1 KGHSH, CDR2 LQKENI. Trimming took 6 bases from V and 2 from J; bases not matched to a gene: 3. There are 13 residues in the CDR3. The CDR3 region has the DNA TGTGCCAGCTCCCAACTAGCGGCCTACGAGCAGTACTTC. Encoded protein: CASSQLAAYEQYF.

The CDR3 region has the DNA TGTGCCAGCAGTGACGGGGGTGAGGGCCAGCCCCAGCATTTT. Translating gives CASSDGGEGQPQHF. V is TRBV6-4 and J is TRBJ1-5; tentatively, D is TRBD1 (5 bases). V was clipped by 2 bases and J by 7 bases, with 12 bases between them. The germline V gene has CDR1 MRHNA and CDR2 SNTAGT. CDR3 length: 14 amino acids.

The rearrangement links TRBV4-1 to TRBJ2-5; the match to TRBD1 covers 7 bases. The V gene's germline CDR1 is MGHRA and CDR2 YSYEKL. The CDR3 is 14 amino acids. Trimming at V came to 4 bases and at J to 3 bases, leaving 5 bases not matched to a gene. CDR3 sequence: CASSRTGPKETQYF. The CDR3 DNA follows: TGCGCCAGCAGCCGGACAGGCCCAAAAGAGACCCAGTACTTC.

Here the CDR3 reads CATEGMVTEAFF. The CDR3 region has the DNA TGTGCCACCGAAGGGATGGTCACTGAAGCTTTCTTT. The genes are TRBV6-1 and TRBJ1-1; D is uncertain. Trimming removed 10 bases at V and 4 bases at J, with 13 bases between. Germline CDR1 and CDR2: MNHNS and SASEGT. The CDR3 has 12 amino acids.

The rearrangement joins TRBV4-2 to TRBJ2-3; D is uncertain. Germline V gives CDR1 LGHNA, CDR2 YNFKEQ. The germline V and J ends were trimmed by 0 bases and 0 bases, with 13 bases remaining between them. This CDR3 region has 17 residues. CDR3 residues: CASSQDPSGTSTDTQYF. In nucleotides, the CDR3 is TGTGCCAGCAGCCAAGATCCGTCTGGAACTAGCACAGATACGCAGTATTTT.

V and J are TRBV27 and TRBJ1-5; TRBD1 is a possible D gene (6 bases). The CDR3 runs to 16 residues. CDR1 and CDR2 (germline): MNHEY, SMNVEV (reference sequence). V was trimmed by 7 bases and J by 1 base, leaving 17 bases between them. The CDR3 sequence: CASTPTGGRSNQPQHF. The CDR3 bases are TGTGCCAGCACCCCCACGGGGGGCCGGAGCAATCAGCCCCAGCATTTT.

This chain joins TRBV30 and TRBJ2-7; D might be TRBD2 (6 bases). Per germline, CDR1 GTSNPN and CDR2 SVGIG (reference sequence). V lost 2 bases and J lost 6, with 14 bases in between. This CDR3 is 13 amino acids long. The CDR3 nucleotides read TGTGCCTGGAGTTGGGGGAGGTCGTTCGAGCAGTACTTC. Translation: CAWSWGRSFEQYF.

J is TRBJ2-1 and V is TRBV18, with D unclear. Germline lookup yields CDR1 KGHSH and CDR2 LQKENI. The CDR3 length is 13 residues. Trimming took 3 bases from V and 8 from J, leaving 11 bases between them. CDR3 nucleotide sequence: TGTGCCAGCTCACCCCCGAGCTCGGATGAGCAGTTCTTC. This codes for CASSPPSSDEQFF.

The chain links TRBV7-9 to TRBJ2-1; D remains ambiguous. CDR3 length equals 15 residues. Trimming pared 4 bases from V and 12 bases from J, leaving 22 bases between. In germline, CDR1 is SEHNR, CDR2 FQNEAQ (reference sequence). CDR3 sequence (DNA): TGTGCCAGCAGCTCGGGTTTTGGAGCGCCCCAATGGCAGTTCTTC. It is translated as CASSSGFGAPQWQFF.